This T cell receptor (beta chain) was obtained from a study of memory CD4+ T cells and cytomegalovirus serostatus. The table came from immunoSEQ multiplex PCR; TCRdb's copy has only in-frame clones and leaves some out. Here the sample spans approximately 61,000 clones, roughly 75% being singletons. The count of this clone is one. Single viable CD3+CD4+CD8-CD45RO+ cells were sorted as the memory CD4+ T cells. Serostatus was set by detecting CMV pp150, pp28, p38, p52 IgG. This CDR3 region has 14 residues. The germline gives CDR1 SGHNT, CDR2 YYREEE (reference sequence). V lost 2 bases, J lost 4 bases, and 12 bases lay in between.

The J gene is TRBJ1-2, the V gene TRBV5-4, with D perhaps TRBD1 (6 bases). The sequence was collected from an adult in good health and CMV-seronegative. Some clones in this sample may be carry-over from other donors' samples. Sequences were obtained from memory CD4+ T cells from blood. CDR3 DNA sequence: TGTGCCAGCAGCTTCACCGGGACACTCTATGGCTACACCTTC. It encodes CASSFTGTLYGYTF.